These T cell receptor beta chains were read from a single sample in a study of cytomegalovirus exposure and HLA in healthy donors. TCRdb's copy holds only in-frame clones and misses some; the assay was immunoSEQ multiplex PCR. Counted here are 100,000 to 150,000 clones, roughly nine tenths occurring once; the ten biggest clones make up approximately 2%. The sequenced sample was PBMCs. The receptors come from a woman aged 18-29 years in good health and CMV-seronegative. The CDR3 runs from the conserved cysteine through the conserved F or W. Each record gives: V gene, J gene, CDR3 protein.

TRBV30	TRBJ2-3	CAWSVRGFPGGYTDTQYF
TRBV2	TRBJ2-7	CASWGPQSSYEQYF
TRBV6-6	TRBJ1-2	CASSYSARGGYTF
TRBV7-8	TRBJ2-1	CASSSSGGLAVYNEQFF
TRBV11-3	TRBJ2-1	CASSLVWLAGSSYNEQFF
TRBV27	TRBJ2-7	CASSLFPGLAGGLGEQYF
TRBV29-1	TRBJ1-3	CSAVSGGIVSGNTIYF
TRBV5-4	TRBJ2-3	CASSPSGSDTQYF
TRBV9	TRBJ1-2	CASSVDGRGSYGYTF
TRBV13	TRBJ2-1	CASSLGRGLSYNEQFF
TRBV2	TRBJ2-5	CASSESLGEETQYF
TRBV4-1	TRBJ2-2	CASSLPGLAGSFGELFF
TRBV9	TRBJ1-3	CASSALMEGNTIYF
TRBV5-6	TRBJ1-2	CASSLVEALSGGYTF
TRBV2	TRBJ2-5	CAGGSGTQYF
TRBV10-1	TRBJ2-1	CASSESIGTGVFGSYNEQFF
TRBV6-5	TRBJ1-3	CASSYAETGNTIYF
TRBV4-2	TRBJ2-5	CASSQGLAGAMDETQYF
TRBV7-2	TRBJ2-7	CASSLVPTGGAKYEQYF
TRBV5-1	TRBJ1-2	CASSLGPSLQGPYGYTF
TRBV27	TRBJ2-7	CASSIGLAAGEQYF
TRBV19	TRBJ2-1	CASKGERGSYNEQFF
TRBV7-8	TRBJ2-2	CASSLGLFTYTGELFF
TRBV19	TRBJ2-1	CASSIGGTGYEQFF
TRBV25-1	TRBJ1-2	CASSTGLRGYTF
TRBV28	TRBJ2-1	CASIRGNNEQFF
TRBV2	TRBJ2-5	CASSRLEETQYF
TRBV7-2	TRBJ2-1	CASSQGLAGGQFF
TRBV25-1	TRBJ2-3	CASSRQTSPHTDTQYF
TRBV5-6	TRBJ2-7	CASSLAGQGLYEQYF
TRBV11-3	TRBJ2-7	CASSLGLAGPSYEQYF
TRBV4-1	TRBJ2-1	CASSPQLAGSNEQFF
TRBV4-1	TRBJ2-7	CASSQGLWEWYEQYF
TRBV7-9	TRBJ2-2	CASSSGGEGTGELFF
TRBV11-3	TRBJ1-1	CASSPTGLEAFF
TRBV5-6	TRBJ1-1	CASSFGGGEAFF
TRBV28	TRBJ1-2	CAAWATNYGYTF
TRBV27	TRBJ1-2	CASSFGVNYGYTF
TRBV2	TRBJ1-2	CASMVGEDYGYTF
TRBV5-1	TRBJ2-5	CASSSAPLPRGRLGETQYF
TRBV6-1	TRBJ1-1	CASISTEAFF
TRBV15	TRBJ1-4	CATSIGDSSSQEKLFF
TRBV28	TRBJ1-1	CASSPGQGKWSTEAFF
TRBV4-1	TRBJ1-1	CASSQTGSKPFF
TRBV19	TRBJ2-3	CASRFPGTGDYTQYF
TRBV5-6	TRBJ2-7	CASSFGLGLSSYEQYF
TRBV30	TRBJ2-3	CAWGLAGGGSQYF
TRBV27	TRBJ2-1	CASSALVYNEQFF
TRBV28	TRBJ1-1	CASSGLSSTNTEAFF
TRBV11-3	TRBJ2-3	CASSLGGAGPPDTQYF
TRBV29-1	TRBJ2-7	CSVGPGASDEQYF
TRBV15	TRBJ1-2	CATSRDHGTGRNYGYTF
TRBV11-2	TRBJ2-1	CASSSIRGQSNEQFF
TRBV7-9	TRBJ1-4	CASSLRGNEKLFF
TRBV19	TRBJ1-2	CASSDRGRYGYTF
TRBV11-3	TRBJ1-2	CASSLAGEGYTF
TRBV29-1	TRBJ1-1	CSVVGEASGGLNTEAFF